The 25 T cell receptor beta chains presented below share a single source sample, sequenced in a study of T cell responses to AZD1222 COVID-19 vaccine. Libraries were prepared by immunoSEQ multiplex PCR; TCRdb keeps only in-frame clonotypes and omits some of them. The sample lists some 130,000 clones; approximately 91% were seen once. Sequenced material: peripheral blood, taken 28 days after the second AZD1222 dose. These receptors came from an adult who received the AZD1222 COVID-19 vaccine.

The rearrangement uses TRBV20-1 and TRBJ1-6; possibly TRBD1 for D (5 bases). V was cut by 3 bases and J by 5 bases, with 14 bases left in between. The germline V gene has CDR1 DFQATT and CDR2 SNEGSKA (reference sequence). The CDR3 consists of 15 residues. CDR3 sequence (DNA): TGCAGTGCTAGTCCCTCTGAGGGGAATAATTCACCCCTCCACTTT. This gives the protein CSASPSEGNNSPLHF.

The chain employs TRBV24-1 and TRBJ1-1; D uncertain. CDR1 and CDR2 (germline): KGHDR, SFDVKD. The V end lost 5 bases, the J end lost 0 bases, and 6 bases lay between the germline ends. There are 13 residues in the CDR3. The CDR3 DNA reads TGTGCCACCAGTGCGGGGATGAACACTGAAGCTTTCTTT. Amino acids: CATSAGMNTEAFF.

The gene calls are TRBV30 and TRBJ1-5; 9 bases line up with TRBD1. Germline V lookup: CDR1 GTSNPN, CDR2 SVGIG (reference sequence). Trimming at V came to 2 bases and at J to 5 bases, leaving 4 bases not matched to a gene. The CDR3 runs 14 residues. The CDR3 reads CAWSHTGGYQPQHF. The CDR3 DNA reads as TGTGCCTGGAGTCATACAGGGGGCTATCAGCCCCAGCATTTT.

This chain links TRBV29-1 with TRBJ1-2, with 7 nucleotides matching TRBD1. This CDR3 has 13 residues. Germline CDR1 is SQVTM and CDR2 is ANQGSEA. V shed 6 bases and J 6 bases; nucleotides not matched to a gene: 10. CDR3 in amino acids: CSVAPGQADGYTF. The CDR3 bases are TGCAGCGTGGCCCCCGGACAGGCAGATGGCTACACCTTC.

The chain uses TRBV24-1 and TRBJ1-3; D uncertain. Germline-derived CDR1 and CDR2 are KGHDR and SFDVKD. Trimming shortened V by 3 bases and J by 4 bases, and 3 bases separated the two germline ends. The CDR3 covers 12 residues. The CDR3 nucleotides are TGTGCCACCAGTGATCCCGGAAACACCATATATTTT. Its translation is CATSDPGNTIYF.

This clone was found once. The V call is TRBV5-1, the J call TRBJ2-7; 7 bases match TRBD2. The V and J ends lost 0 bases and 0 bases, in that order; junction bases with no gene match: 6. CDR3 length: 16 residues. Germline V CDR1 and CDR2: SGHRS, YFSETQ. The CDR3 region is CASSLVVGGNSYEQYF. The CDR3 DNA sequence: TGCGCCAGCAGCTTGGTGGTCGGGGGGAACTCCTACGAGCAGTACTTC.

The CDR3 spells CASSPGTSFNYGYTF. The CDR3 bases are TGTGCCAGCAGTCCCGGGACATCGTTTAACTATGGCTACACCTTC. The rearrangement joins TRBV6-2 or TRBV6-3 to TRBJ1-2; possible D gene TRBD1, 6 bases. The ends were cut back, 5 bases at V and 1 base at J, with 14 bases in the middle. The CDR3 consists of 15 residues. CDR1 and CDR2 (germline): MNHEY, SVGEGT.

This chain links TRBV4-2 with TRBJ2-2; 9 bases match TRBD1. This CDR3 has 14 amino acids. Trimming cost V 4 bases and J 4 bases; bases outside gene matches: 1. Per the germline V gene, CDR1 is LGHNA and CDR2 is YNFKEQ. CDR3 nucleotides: TGTGCCAGCAGCCCGGACAGGGGCACCGGGGAGCTGTTTTTT. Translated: CASSPDRGTGELFF.

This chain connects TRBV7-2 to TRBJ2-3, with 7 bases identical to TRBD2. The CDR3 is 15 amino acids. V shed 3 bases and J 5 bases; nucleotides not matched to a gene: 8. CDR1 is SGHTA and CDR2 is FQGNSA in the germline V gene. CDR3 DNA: TGTGCCAGCAGCTTTTCGGCGGGAGCGGTAGATACGCAGTATTTT. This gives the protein CASSFSAGAVDTQYF.

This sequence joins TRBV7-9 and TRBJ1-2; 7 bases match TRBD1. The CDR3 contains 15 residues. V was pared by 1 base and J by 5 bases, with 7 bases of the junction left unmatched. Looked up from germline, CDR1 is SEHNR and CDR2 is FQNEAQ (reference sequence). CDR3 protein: CASSLGQGSGYGYTF. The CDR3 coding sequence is TGTGCCAGCAGCTTAGGACAGGGATCGGGGTATGGCTACACCTTC. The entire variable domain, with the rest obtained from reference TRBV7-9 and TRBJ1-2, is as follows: DTGVSQNPRHKITKRGQNVTFRCDPISEHNRLYWYRQTLGQGPEFLTYFQNEAQLEKSRLLSDRFSAERPKGSFSTLEIQRTEQGDSAMYLCASSLGQGSGYGYTFGSGTRLTVV.

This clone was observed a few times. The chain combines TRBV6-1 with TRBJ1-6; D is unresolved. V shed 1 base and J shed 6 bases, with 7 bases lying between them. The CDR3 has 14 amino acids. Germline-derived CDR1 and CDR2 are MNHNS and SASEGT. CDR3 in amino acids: CASSEVGRNSPLHF. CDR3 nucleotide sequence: TGTGCCAGCAGTGAAGTAGGGCGTAATTCACCCCTCCACTTT.

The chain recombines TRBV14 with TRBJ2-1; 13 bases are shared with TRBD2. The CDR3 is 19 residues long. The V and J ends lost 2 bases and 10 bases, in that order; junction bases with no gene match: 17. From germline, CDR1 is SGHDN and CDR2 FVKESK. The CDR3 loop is CASSQRTWTSGRSLREQFF. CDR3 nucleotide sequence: TGTGCCAGCAGCCAACGCACTTGGACTAGCGGGAGATCACTAAGGGAGCAGTTCTTC.

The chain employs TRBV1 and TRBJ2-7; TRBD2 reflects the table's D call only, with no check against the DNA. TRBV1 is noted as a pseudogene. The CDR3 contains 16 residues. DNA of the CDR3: TGCACCAGCAGCCAAGAAACTCTAGCGCATCCCTACGAGCAGTACTTC. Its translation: CTSSQETLAHPYEQYF.

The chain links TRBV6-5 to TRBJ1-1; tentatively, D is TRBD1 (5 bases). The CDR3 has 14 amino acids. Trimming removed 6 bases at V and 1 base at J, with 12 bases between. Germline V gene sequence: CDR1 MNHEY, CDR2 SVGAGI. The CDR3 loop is CASRPPGANTEAFF. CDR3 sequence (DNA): TGTGCCAGCAGGCCCCCCGGGGCGAACACTGAAGCTTTCTTT.

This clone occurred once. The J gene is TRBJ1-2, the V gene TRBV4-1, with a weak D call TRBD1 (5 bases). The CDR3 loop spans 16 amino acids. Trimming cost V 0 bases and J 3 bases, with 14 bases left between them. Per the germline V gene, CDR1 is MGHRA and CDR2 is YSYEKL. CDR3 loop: CASSQDIGAGYYGYTF. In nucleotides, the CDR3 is TGCGCCAGCAGCCAAGATATCGGGGCAGGTTACTATGGCTACACCTTC.

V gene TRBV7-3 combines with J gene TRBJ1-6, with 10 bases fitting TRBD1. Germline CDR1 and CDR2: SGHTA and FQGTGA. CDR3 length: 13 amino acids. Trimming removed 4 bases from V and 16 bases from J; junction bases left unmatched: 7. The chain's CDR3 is CASSSTGGGILHF. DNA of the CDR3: TGTGCCAGCAGCTCGACAGGGGGCGGGATTCTCCACTTT.

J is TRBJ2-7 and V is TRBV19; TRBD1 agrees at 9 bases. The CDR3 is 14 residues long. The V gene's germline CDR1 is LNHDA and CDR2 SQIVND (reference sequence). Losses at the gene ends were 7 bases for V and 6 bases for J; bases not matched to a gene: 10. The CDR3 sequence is CASTSETGGLEQYF. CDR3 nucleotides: TGTGCCAGTACCTCCGAGACAGGGGGGCTCGAGCAGTACTTC.

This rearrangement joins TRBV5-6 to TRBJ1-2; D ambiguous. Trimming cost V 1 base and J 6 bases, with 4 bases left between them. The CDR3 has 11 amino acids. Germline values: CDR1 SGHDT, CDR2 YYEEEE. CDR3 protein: CASSLNDGYTF. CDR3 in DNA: TGTGCCAGCAGCTTGAATGATGGCTACACCTTC.

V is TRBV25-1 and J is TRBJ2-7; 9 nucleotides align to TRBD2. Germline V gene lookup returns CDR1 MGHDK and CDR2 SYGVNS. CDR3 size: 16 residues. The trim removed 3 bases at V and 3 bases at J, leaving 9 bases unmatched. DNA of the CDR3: TGTGCCAGCAGTGACATTATGGCGGGAGGGCTCTACGAGCAGTACTTC. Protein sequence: CASSDIMAGGLYEQYF.

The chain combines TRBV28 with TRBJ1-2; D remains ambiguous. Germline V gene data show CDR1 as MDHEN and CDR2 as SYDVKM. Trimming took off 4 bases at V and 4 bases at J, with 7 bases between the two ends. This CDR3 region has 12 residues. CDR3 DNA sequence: TGTGCCAGCAGTTCTCAGTCCTATGGCTACACCTTC. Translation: CASSSQSYGYTF.

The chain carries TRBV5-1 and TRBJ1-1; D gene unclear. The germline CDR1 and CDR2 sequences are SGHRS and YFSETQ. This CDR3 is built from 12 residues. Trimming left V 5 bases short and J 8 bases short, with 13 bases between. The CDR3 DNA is TGCGCCAGCAGGCCCGCCCCAGGAGAAGCTTTCTTT. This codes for CASRPAPGEAFF.

CDR3 region: CASSLETVEKLFF. CDR3 nucleotide sequence: TGCGCCAGCAGCTTGGAAACGGTTGAAAAACTGTTTTTT. This chain connects TRBV5-1 to TRBJ1-4; the D is unclear. Trimming took off 0 bases at V and 7 bases at J, with 7 bases between the two ends. CDR1 is SGHRS, CDR2 YFSETQ, per germline. The CDR3 totals 13 residues.

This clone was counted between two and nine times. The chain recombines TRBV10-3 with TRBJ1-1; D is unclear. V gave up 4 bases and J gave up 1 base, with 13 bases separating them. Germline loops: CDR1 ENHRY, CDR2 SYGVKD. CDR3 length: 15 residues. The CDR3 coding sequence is TGTGCCATCAGTGTAGGCAACCTTGCGAACACTGAAGCTTTCTTT. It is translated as CAISVGNLANTEAFF.

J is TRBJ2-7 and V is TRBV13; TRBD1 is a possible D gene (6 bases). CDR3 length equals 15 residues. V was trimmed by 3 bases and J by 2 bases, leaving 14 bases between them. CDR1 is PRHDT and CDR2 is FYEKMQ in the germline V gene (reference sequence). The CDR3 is CASSFYQGRPYEQYF. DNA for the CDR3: TGTGCCAGCAGCTTTTACCAGGGGCGCCCCTACGAGCAGTACTTC.

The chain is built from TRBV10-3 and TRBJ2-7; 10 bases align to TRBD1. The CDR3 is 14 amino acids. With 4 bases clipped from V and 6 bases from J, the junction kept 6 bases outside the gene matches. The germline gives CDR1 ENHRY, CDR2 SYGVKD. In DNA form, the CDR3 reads TGTGCCATCAGTGCCGGGACAGGGGAAGGCGAGCAGTACTTC. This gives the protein CAISAGTGEGEQYF.